These 4 T cell receptor beta chains came from one sample sequenced in a study of blood T cell repertoires in COVID-19. Assay used: immunoSEQ multiplex PCR; TCRdb lists only in-frame clones, some missing. The top ten clones hold roughly 2.9% of a sample with about 180,000 clones, about 85% of them seen once. Sequencing used peripheral blood. These receptor sequences come from a woman under 40 with active or convalescent COVID-19.

The chain couples TRBV30 to TRBJ2-3; 16 bases map to TRBD2. Germline CDR1 reads GTSNPN; CDR2 reads SVGIG (reference sequence). The V and J ends lost 5 bases and 5 bases, in that order; junction bases with no gene match: 10. The CDR3 covers 17 residues. The CDR3 loop reads CAWGLGTSGGVGDTQYF. For the CDR3, the DNA is TGTGCCTGGGGCCTCGGGACTAGCGGGGGGGTAGGAGATACGCAGTATTTT.

The chain links TRBV19 to TRBJ2-7; weak D call: TRBD2 (6 bases). The CDR3 has 15 amino acids. V dropped 6 bases and J dropped 1 base, with 16 bases sitting between them. Germline V CDR1 and CDR2: LNHDA, SQIVND (reference sequence). The chain's CDR3 is CASSPQGLTSYEQYF. The CDR3 coding sequence is TGTGCCAGTAGCCCCCAAGGACTAACGTCCTACGAGCAGTACTTC.

V gene TRBV21-1 combines with J gene TRBJ1-1; TRBD1, the table's D call, lacks a check against the DNA. TRBV21-1 is described as a pseudogene. The CDR3 is made up of 13 amino acids. This CDR3 is CASSRQGSTEAFF. CDR3 nucleotides: TGTGCCAGCAGTAGGCAGGGGAGCACTGAAGCTTTCTTT.

This clone was recorded at least ten times. This chain uses TRBV2 with TRBJ1-1; 7 bases agree with TRBD1. CDR3 length equals 16 residues. Germline values: CDR1 SNHLY, CDR2 FYNNEI. V shed 2 bases and J 0 bases; nucleotides not matched to a gene: 6. CDR3 sequence: CASSERQTGLNTEAFF. As DNA, the CDR3 is TGTGCCAGCAGTGAAAGGCAGACAGGGTTGAACACTGAAGCTTTCTTT.